The T cell receptor beta chain under discussion was sequenced for a study of radiotherapy plus CTLA-4 blockade in lung cancer listed by TCRdb under 2018. Some background on the complete study: Among enrolled patients, around 20% had an objective response and 25% to 35% reached disease control.

A note on this clone: Its antigen has not been determined. The sample holds no much larger clone one base away, and base qualities are not on file.

Trimming accounts for 6 bases at V and 4 bases at J, while the number of junction bases matched to no gene is 8. Via the germline V gene (reference sequence), CDR1 is LNHDA and CDR2 SQIVND. The CDR3 goes from the cysteine to the phenylalanine over 14 residues. The entry retains the CDR3 DNA only, 42 bases that are in frame from base 1. Points the paper makes about the study in general: Increased serum interferon-beta after radiation, together with early dynamic changes in blood T cell clones, were reported to be the strongest predictors of response. TCR clones derived from tumors expanded in peripheral blood after treatment with radiotherapy and ipilimumab.

The study tested focal radiation therapy combined with CTLA-4 blockade (ipilimumab) in patients with chemo-refractory metastatic non-small-cell lung cancer. Library generation was performed with the immunoSEQ multiplex PCR assay. TCRdb obtained this table from immuneACCESS and retained in-frame rearrangements with V and J assigned. These tables miss some clones; where compared with another copy, unresolved V genes account for less than half of the shortfall, and the remainder is unexplained. Across this sample there are roughly 62,000 clones, with about 72% seen only once. Around 2.8% of the sample rests with the top ten.

The starting material was peripheral blood, obtained from a patient treated with radiotherapy plus ipilimumab. The chain joins TRBV19 to TRBJ1-2, with 7 middle bases fitting TRBD1. This TCR was recovered from a human donor with non-small cell lung cancer who had a complete response to radiotherapy plus ipilimumab. In nucleotide form, the sequence is TGTGCCAGTAGGCCGTCGGGACAGCCCTATGGCTACACCTTC. This codes for CASRPSGQPYGYTF. The full variable domain, completed from the reference TRBV19 and TRBJ1-2 proteins outside the CDR3, reads DGGITQSPKYLFRKEGQNVTLSCEQNLNHDAMYWYRQDPGQGLRLIYYSQIVNDFQKGDIAEGYSVSREKKESFPLTVTSAQKNPTAFYLCASRPSGQPYGYTFGSGTRLTVV.